The following is a T cell receptor beta chain sequence with its context. These data are taken from a study of beta chain features in type 1 diabetes. Every bit of the isolated RNA underwent reverse transcription, so sequencing read expressed TCRB transcripts. Generated by immunoSEQ multiplex PCR, the TCRdb table keeps only in-frame clones and is missing some. This repertoire shows some 150,000 clones, around 50% found once; its top ten account for under 0.45%. This CDR3 is built from 13 residues. Germline V lookup: CDR1 SGDLS, CDR2 YYNGEE. V gave up 3 bases and J gave up 7 bases; unmatched junction bases: 3.

The TCR originated in a man younger than 30 in good health. This rearrangement joins TRBV9 to TRBJ2-5; 10 positions match TRBD1. The sequencing input was Tregs from blood. The CDR3 loop is CASSGQGAGTQYF. CDR3 sequence (DNA): TGTGCCAGCAGCGGACAGGGGGCAGGGACCCAGTACTTC.